One sample yielded the 17 T cell receptor beta chains listed below, sequenced in a study of CD4 and CD8 cells across lung adenocarcinoma regions. Via MiXCR, TCRdb re-called the PCR reads, giving one row per CDR3 protein. In the table there are 15,000 to 20,000 distinct CDR3 sequences, 50% of which are singletons. The sample taken for sequencing was CD8+ T cells from the margin of a lung tumor. The receptors shown here come from a male donor with lung adenocarcinoma. The CD4 and CD8 labels of this study may be unreliable.

V is TRBV6-1 and J is TRBJ2-4; D may match TRBD1 or TRBD2 (6 bases each). There are 15 residues in the CDR3. Germline CDR1 is MNHNS and CDR2 is SASEGT. V was shortened by 9 bases and J by 13 bases, with 28 bases between the two germline ends. CDR3 nucleotide sequence: TGTGCCAGGGGCCCCGGGGGCCGTGACAAAGACACCCAGTACTTC. As protein: CARGPGGRDKDTQYF.

The chain employs TRBV6-1 and TRBJ2-1; weak D call: TRBD2 (6 bases). The J call is doubtful: the DNA matches TRBJ2-7 better. The CDR3 is made up of 13 amino acids. Germline loops: CDR1 MNHNS, CDR2 SASEGT. The CDR3 reads CASSRDLGYEQYF. As DNA, the CDR3 is TGTGCCAGCAGTCGGGACTTGGGCTACGAGCAGTACTTC.

V usage is TRBV6-5 and J usage is TRBJ2-5; D remains unclear. Germline CDR1 is MNHEY and CDR2 is SVGAGI. The CDR3 consists of 16 residues. V was cut by 0 bases and J by 2 bases, with 13 bases left in between. The CDR3 is CASSYSPVKAQETQYF. The CDR3 DNA sequence: TGTGCCAGCAGTTACTCCCCCGTGAAGGCTCAAGAGACCCAGTACTTC.

By share, this clonotype counts as medium-sized (0.01 to 0.1%). The chain combines TRBV6-2 or TRBV6-3 with TRBJ2-7; 9 positions match TRBD2. The CDR3 length is 15 residues. Germline lookup yields CDR1 MNHEY and CDR2 SVGEGT. V trimming: 7 bases; J trimming: 1 base; junction bases outside the gene matches: 8. The CDR3 loop reads CASTGLAPNSYEQYF. The DNA of the CDR3 is TGTGCCAGCACCGGACTAGCGCCGAATTCCTACGAGCAGTACTTC.

This clonotype appeared many times. This sequence joins TRBV24-1 and TRBJ2-7; weak D call: TRBD2 (5 bases). The CDR3 covers 12 residues. With 6 bases removed from V and 0 bases from J, the gap between germline ends came to 5 bases. CDR1 and CDR2 (germline): KGHDR, SFDVKD. Here the CDR3 DNA reads TGTGCCACCAGTCGGGGCTCCTACGAGCAGTACTTC. Protein product: CATSRGSYEQYF.

There are many counts of this clonotype. This sequence joins TRBV30 and TRBJ2-1; no clear D. CDR1 is GTSNPN and CDR2 is SVGIG in the germline V gene (reference sequence). The CDR3 consists of 14 residues. The V gene lost 0 bases and the J gene lost 9 bases, with 15 bases spanning the gap. The CDR3 spells CAWSVALKGSEQFF. CDR3 sequence (DNA): TGTGCCTGGAGTGTAGCCCTTAAGGGCAGTGAGCAGTTCTTC.

This chain joins TRBV6-1 and TRBJ2-3, with TRBD2 matching 12 bases. The CDR3 consists of 19 residues. Unmatched junction bases numbered 19, after V lost 5 bases and J lost 7 bases. The germline V gene encodes CDR1 MNHNS and CDR2 SASEGT. The CDR3 loop is CASSPRLGTSGRTDNTQYF. The CDR3 bases are TGTGCCAGCAGTCCTCGCCTAGGAACTAGCGGGAGGACCGATAATACGCAGTATTTT.

This clonotype was picked up a small number of times. The CDR3 spells CASSLDPSGYEQFF. As DNA, the CDR3 is TGTGCCAGCAGCTTAGATCCTAGCGGCTACGAGCAGTTCTTC. This chain connects TRBV7-2 to TRBJ2-5; TRBD2 matches 7 bases. The DNA end lines up better with TRBJ2-1; the J call may be wrong. CDR3 size: 14 residues. Per germline, CDR1 SGHTA and CDR2 FQGNSA.

The sample holds one count of this clonotype. This chain connects TRBV12-3 or TRBV12-4 to TRBJ2-1, with 7 bases aligning to TRBD1. This CDR3 contains 13 residues. J gave up 7 bases and V 7 bases, and 7 bases lay outside the gene matches. CDR3 bases: TGTGCCAGCATTGAGGGGGCGGTTAATGAGCAGTTCTTC. Residues: CASIEGAVNEQFF.

This clonotype was seen only a few times. The chain combines TRBV6-5 with TRBJ2-2; D unresolved. V was shortened by 2 bases and J by 8 bases, with 3 bases between the two germline ends. The CDR3 runs to 11 residues. From germline, CDR1 is MNHEY and CDR2 SVGAGI. The CDR3 region is CASSYQGELFF. The CDR3 region has the DNA TGTGCCAGCAGTTACCAGGGGGAGCTGTTTTTT.

Concerning this clonotype: The junction departs from the called germline gene at one end, perhaps through a read error. The rearrangement uses TRBV6-1 and TRBJ2-3; TRBD1 or TRBD2 may be the D gene (6 bases each). From germline, CDR1 is MNHNS and CDR2 SASEGT. CDR3 size: 17 residues. CDR3 sequence reads: CASCGGPAAGDPDTQYF. The CDR3 DNA is TGTGCCAGCTGTGGGGGGCCTGCCGCGGGTGACCCAGATACCCAGTATTTT.

This clonotype came up a few times. The chain links TRBV14 to TRBJ1-1; D may be TRBD1 (5 bases). The length of the CDR3 is 15 residues. CDR1 and CDR2 (germline): SGHDN, FVKESK. Trimming shortened V by 4 bases and J by 1 base, and 13 bases separated the two germline ends. CDR3 region: CASSPQWGRNTEAFF. Here the CDR3 DNA reads TGTGCCAGCAGCCCGCAATGGGGCAGGAACACTGAAGCTTTCTTT.

The J gene is TRBJ2-1, the V gene TRBV11-3; the D gene is possibly TRBD2 (6 bases). This CDR3 region has 16 residues. Trimming shortened V by 0 bases and J by 4 bases, and 13 bases separated the two germline ends. Germline lookup yields CDR1 SGHNT and CDR2 YENEEA. The DNA of the CDR3 is TGTGCCAGCAGCTTAGATCGCGGGGCCGGGTACAATGAGCAGTTCTTC. Translated: CASSLDRGAGYNEQFF. Combining the CDR3 with reference TRBV11-3 and TRBJ2-1 gives the whole variable domain EAGVVQSPRYKIIEKKQPVAFWCNPISGHNTLYWYLQNLGQGPELLIRYENEEAVDDSQLPKDRFSAERLKGVDSTLKIQPAELGDSAVYLCASSLDRGAGYNEQFFGPGTRLTVL.

This sequence joins TRBV27 and TRBJ2-1; 11 bases line up with TRBD2. Germline values: CDR1 MNHEY, CDR2 SMNVEV (reference sequence). The CDR3 contains 14 residues. Germline trimming cut 9 bases from V and 4 bases from J; bases unmatched to any gene: 5. The CDR3 nucleotides are TGTGCCAGTTCGACTAGCGGGGAGTACAATGAGCAGTTCTTC. It is translated as CASSTSGEYNEQFF.

The chain's CDR3 is CASSYSRGRGYTF. The CDR3, as DNA: TGTGCCAGCAGTTACTCAAGGGGGCGCGGCTACACCTTC. The rearrangement uses TRBV6-5 and TRBJ1-2, with 7 bases fitting TRBD1. In germline, CDR1 is MNHEY, CDR2 SVGAGI. The CDR3 length is 13 residues. The V gene end was trimmed by 0 bases and the J gene end by 8 bases; junction bases not matched to a gene: 3.

As for this clonotype: The junction departs from the called germline gene at one end, perhaps through a read error. The chain has TRBV6-8 and TRBJ2-3; TRBD1 matches at 8 bases. The DNA end favors TRBJ2-7, so the J call may be wrong. The germline V gene encodes CDR1 MNHGY and CDR2 SAAAGT. The CDR3 spans 14 residues. The CDR3 region has the DNA TGCCGCAGCAGGGGGCTGCCAGGCACAGATACGCAGTACTTC. Translated, it gives CRSRGLPGTDTQYF.

In its sample, this clonotype ranks as medium-sized. This chain connects TRBV6-1 to TRBJ2-3; D might be TRBD2 (6 bases). V was trimmed by 4 bases and J by 2 bases, leaving 10 bases between them. The CDR3 consists of 14 residues. Germline CDR1 is MNHNS and CDR2 is SASEGT. CDR3 loop: CASSVSGPTDTQYF. CDR3 coding DNA: TGTGCCAGCAGTGTTAGCGGACCCACAGATACGCAGTATTTT.